This passage covers 2 T cell receptor beta chains from one sample sequenced in a study of T cell responses to AZD1222 COVID-19 vaccine. Profiling relied on immunoSEQ multiplex PCR, and the TCRdb table lists in-frame clones only, not all of them. The sample records just under 35,000 clones, 70% to 90% being singletons. The sequences come from peripheral blood, collected on day 0 of AZD1222 vaccination. These TCRs come from an adult in good health.

As for this clone: Other nucleotide sequences from this sample produce the same CDR3. The chain has TRBV19 and TRBJ2-7; 9 bases agree with TRBD1. Trimming cost V 5 bases and J 2 bases; bases outside gene matches: 4. The CDR3 has 14 amino acids. Looked up from germline, CDR1 is LNHDA and CDR2 is SQIVND (reference sequence). CDR3 amino acids: CASSSGTGTYEQYF. The CDR3 region has the DNA TGTGCCAGTAGTTCCGGGACAGGGACCTACGAGCAGTACTTC.

The rearrangement uses TRBV3-1 (or the pseudogene TRBV3-2) and TRBJ2-3, with 11 bases matching TRBD2. Germline V CDR1 and CDR2: LGHDT, YNNKEL (reference sequence). J lost 4 bases, V lost 3 bases, and 9 bases had no gene match. The CDR3 contains 17 residues. In nucleotides, the CDR3 is TGTGCCAGCAGCCACATTACTAGCGGGAGATACGCAGATACGCAGTATTTT. Its protein is CASSHITSGRYADTQYF.